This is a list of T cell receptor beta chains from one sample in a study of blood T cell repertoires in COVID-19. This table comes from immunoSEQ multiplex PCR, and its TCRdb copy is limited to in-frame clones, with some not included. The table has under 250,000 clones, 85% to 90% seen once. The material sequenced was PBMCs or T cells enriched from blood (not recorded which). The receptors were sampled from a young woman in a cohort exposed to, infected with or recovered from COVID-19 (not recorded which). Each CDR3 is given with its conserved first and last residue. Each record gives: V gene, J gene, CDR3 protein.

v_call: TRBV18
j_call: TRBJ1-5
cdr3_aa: CASSPSPPGDNQPQHF

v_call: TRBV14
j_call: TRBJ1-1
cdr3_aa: CASSRTGGDTEAFF

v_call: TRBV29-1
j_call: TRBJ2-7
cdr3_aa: CSVDAGAYEQYF

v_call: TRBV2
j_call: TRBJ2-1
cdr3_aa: CASSETVRSSYNEQFF

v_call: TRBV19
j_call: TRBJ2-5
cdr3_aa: CASSRQVSQETQYF

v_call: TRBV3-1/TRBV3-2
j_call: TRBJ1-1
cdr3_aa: CASTPTGGYNEAFF

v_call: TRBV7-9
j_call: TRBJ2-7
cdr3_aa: CASSLIGGSEQYF

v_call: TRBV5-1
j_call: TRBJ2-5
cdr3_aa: CASSLAPAGTEETQYF

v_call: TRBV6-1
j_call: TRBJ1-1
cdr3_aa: CASSEVVMNTEAFF

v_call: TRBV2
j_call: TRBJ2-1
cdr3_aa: CASTSPGQGAVKFF

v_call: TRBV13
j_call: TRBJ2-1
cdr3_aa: CASSLTGAWSYNEQFF

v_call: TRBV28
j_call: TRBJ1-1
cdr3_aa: CASSLIQMNTEAFF

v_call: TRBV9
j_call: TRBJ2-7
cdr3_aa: CASSQGSSYEQYF

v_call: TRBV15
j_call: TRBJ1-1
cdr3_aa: CATGKQGKNTEAFF

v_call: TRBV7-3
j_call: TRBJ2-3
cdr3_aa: CASSLTVGTSTDTQYF

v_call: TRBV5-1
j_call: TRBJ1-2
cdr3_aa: CASSLSQQNYGYTF

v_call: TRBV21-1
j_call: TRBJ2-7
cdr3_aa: CASSTGTSDYEQYF

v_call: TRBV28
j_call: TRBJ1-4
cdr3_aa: CASSSGQGIEKLFF

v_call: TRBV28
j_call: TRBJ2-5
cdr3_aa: CASSSQSRRGGRETQYF

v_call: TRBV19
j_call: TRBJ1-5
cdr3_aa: CASSISGNQPQHF

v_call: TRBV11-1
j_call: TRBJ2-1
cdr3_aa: CASSLARSADSYNEQFF

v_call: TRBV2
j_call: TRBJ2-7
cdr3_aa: CASSDGTFYEQYF

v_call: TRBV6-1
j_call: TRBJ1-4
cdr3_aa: CASSEQTGIEKLFF

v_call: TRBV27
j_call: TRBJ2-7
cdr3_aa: CASSLSPPGAKFGTYEQYF

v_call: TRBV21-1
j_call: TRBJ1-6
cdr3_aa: CASSKILDLQGWDSPLHF

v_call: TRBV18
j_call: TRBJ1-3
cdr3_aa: CASSPPSGTGYGNTIYF

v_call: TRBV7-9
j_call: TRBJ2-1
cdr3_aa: CASSFGRDRAFSEQFF

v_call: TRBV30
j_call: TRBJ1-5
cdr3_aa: CAWSVHRGDQPQHF

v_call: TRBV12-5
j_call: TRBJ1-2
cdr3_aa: CASGLGQGNTNYGYTF

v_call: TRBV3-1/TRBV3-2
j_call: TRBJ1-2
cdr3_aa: CASSQDIGGGYTF

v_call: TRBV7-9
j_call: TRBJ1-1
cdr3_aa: CASSSNRDTEAFF

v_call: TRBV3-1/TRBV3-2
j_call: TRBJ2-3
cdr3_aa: CASSQGGGSTDTQYF

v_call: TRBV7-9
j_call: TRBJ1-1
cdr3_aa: CASRLTQGSTEAFF

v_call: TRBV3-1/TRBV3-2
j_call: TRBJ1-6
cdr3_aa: CASSQGGGNSPLHF

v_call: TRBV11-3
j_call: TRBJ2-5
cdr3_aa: CASSLHGVQGGQETQYF

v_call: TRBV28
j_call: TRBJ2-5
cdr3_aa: CASSPSGGWETQYF